These 20 T cell receptor beta chains originate from one sample sequenced in a study of blood T cell repertoires in COVID-19. TCRdb's copy holds only in-frame clones and misses some; the assay was immunoSEQ multiplex PCR. The sample lists some 210,000 clones; approximately 91% were seen once. The sample comprised peripheral blood. These receptors were collected from a woman aged 40 to 50 who had recovered from COVID-19.

In this sample, this clone turned up a few times. The chain uses TRBV19 and TRBJ2-2, with D hard to call. The CDR3 loop spans 14 amino acids. The germline V gene encodes CDR1 LNHDA and CDR2 SQIVND (reference sequence). Trimming pared 3 bases from V and 5 bases from J, leaving 10 bases between. CDR3 sequence: CASSILLQTGELFF. CDR3 in DNA: TGTGCCAGTAGTATTCTCCTCCAGACCGGGGAGCTGTTTTTT.

This clone was recorded only once. V and J are TRBV6-5 and TRBJ2-7; possibly TRBD2 for D (5 bases). The CDR3 loop spans 13 amino acids. CDR1 and CDR2 from the germline V gene are MNHEY and SVGAGI. The ends were cut back, 6 bases at V and 3 bases at J, with 12 bases in the middle. In DNA, the CDR3 is TGTGCCAGCAGCCTGTCGGAGGTCTACGAGCAGTACTTC. Translation: CASSLSEVYEQYF.

The rearrangement uses TRBV28 and TRBJ2-5, with a tentative D call TRBD2 (6 bases). This CDR3 has 12 residues. Germline values: CDR1 MDHEN, CDR2 SYDVKM. V lost 3 bases to trimming and J lost 9 bases, with 11 bases between them. CDR3 bases: TGTGCCAGCAGTTTGGTGGGGGAGGCCCAGTACTTC. It encodes CASSLVGEAQYF.

The chain combines TRBV18 with TRBJ1-1; D gene unclear. V lost 3 bases and J 8 bases, leaving 19 bases between the germline ends. The germline V gene encodes CDR1 KGHSH and CDR2 LQKENI. The CDR3 covers 15 residues. CDR3 sequence (DNA): TGTGCCAGCTCACCCACTTTCCGGGGTGGAGGGGAAGCTTTCTTT. Residues: CASSPTFRGGGEAFF.

This chain joins TRBV9 and TRBJ1-3, with D unclear. V dropped 4 bases and J dropped 2 bases, with 10 bases sitting between them. Germline CDR1 and CDR2: SGDLS and YYNGEE. The CDR3 spans 14 residues. Here the CDR3 DNA reads TGTGCCAGCAGCCCGCGGGTGGCTGGAAACACCATATATTTT. Encoded protein: CASSPRVAGNTIYF.

V usage is TRBV19 and J usage is TRBJ2-3; maybe TRBD1 (5 bases). This CDR3 region has 15 residues. Germline-derived CDR1 and CDR2 are LNHDA and SQIVND (reference sequence). Trimming removed 2 bases at V and 3 bases at J, with 12 bases between. DNA for the CDR3: TGTGCCAGTAGTATACGGCAGGGATCAACAGATACGCAGTATTTT. This translates into CASSIRQGSTDTQYF.

The rearrangement uses TRBV6-2 or TRBV6-3 and TRBJ2-5; 7 bases agree with TRBD2. CDR3 size: 15 residues. Trimming cost V 4 bases and J 5 bases; bases outside gene matches: 10. Germline V lookup: CDR1 MNHEY, CDR2 SVGEGT. CDR3 region: CASSSLVRERETQYF. The CDR3, as DNA: TGTGCCAGCAGTTCTCTGGTGCGGGAGCGTGAGACCCAGTACTTC.

The J gene is TRBJ1-2, the V gene TRBV21-1. TRBV21-1 is an annotated pseudogene. CDR3 size: 13 residues. CDR3 residues: CASSKETGVGYTF. The CDR3 DNA follows: TGTGCCAGCAGCAAAGAAACCGGGGTCGGCTACACCTTC.

The rearrangement links TRBV27 to TRBJ2-5; the D gene is possibly TRBD2 (7 bases). Per germline, CDR1 MNHEY and CDR2 SMNVEV (reference sequence). V lost 2 bases to trimming and J lost 5 bases, with 15 bases between them. This CDR3 contains 15 residues. CDR3 sequence: CASSLRGAGKETQYF. CDR3 sequence (DNA): TGTGCCAGCAGTTTACGGGGGGCGGGCAAGGAGACCCAGTACTTC.

The chain links TRBV19 to TRBJ2-7; 10 bases fit TRBD2. The CDR3 loop spans 16 amino acids. V trimming: 3 bases; J trimming: 2 bases; junction bases outside the gene matches: 7. Germline CDR1 is LNHDA and CDR2 is SQIVND (reference sequence). This chain's CDR3 is CASSIEREGSPYEQYF. CDR3 coding DNA: TGTGCCAGTAGTATCGAGCGGGAGGGTTCACCCTACGAGCAGTACTTC.

The rearrangement links TRBV21-1 to TRBJ1-4; no DNA check was done on the table's D call, TRBD1. TRBV21-1 is shown as a pseudogene. The CDR3 sequence is 18 residues long. This CDR3 is CASSPVDREYTGNEKLFF. The CDR3 bases are TGTGCCAGCAGCCCCGTGGACAGGGAATATACGGGTAATGAAAAACTGTTTTTT.

The chain links TRBV27 to TRBJ2-2, with 13 bases aligning to TRBD2. Germline CDR1 and CDR2: MNHEY and SMNVEV (reference sequence). The CDR3 runs to 19 residues. J lost 6 bases, V lost 6 bases, and 16 bases had no gene match. For the CDR3, the DNA is TGTGCCAGCAGCTCCACTGGGGGACTAGCGGGAAAACCAGCCGGGGAGCTGTTTTTT. Amino acid sequence: CASSSTGGLAGKPAGELFF.

The CDR3 loop reads CASSPPSLGGQDEQFF. The CDR3 DNA is TGTGCCAGCTCACCACCCTCCCTGGGGGGTCAGGATGAGCAGTTCTTC. The chain employs TRBV18 and TRBJ2-1, with a weak D call TRBD2 (6 bases). V was pared by 0 bases and J by 8 bases, with 17 bases between. The CDR3 is made up of 16 amino acids. The germline gives CDR1 KGHSH, CDR2 LQKENI.

This clone has a handful of counts. This rearrangement joins TRBV18 to TRBJ2-7; 8 nucleotides agree with TRBD2. CDR3 length equals 14 residues. Germline V lookup: CDR1 KGHSH, CDR2 LQKENI. V shed 5 bases, J shed 3 bases, and the junction held 6 bases outside the gene matches. CDR3 sequence: CASSIGRDNYEQYF. Written as DNA, the CDR3 is TGTGCCAGCTCAATCGGGAGGGACAACTACGAGCAGTACTTC.

The genes are TRBV18 and TRBJ2-7, with 9 bases matching TRBD1. After removal of 5 bases from V and 0 bases from J, the junction contained 5 bases not matched to a gene. Germline V gene data show CDR1 as KGHSH and CDR2 as LQKENI. CDR3 length: 15 residues. CDR3 DNA sequence: TGTGCCAGCTCATCCCCGGGACAGGGCTCCTACGAGCAGTACTTC. Amino acids: CASSSPGQGSYEQYF.

As for this clone: Relative to the germline gene, one junction end is altered; a read error may explain this. The J gene is TRBJ2-5, the V gene TRBV28; 7 nucleotides align to TRBD1. In germline, CDR1 is MDHEN, CDR2 SYDVKM. The CDR3 length is 12 residues. The CDR3 loop reads CASSWGQLPQNF. CDR3 coding DNA: TGTGCCAGCAGTTGGGGACAGCTCCCCCAGAACTTC.

This clone came up a few times. The chain uses TRBV7-9 and TRBJ1-2; D gene uncertain. The CDR3 totals 13 residues. V was shortened by 5 bases and J by 3 bases, with 10 bases between the two germline ends. Looked up from germline, CDR1 is SEHNR and CDR2 is FQNEAQ (reference sequence). Written as DNA, the CDR3 is TGTGCCAGCAGCATAGGGCCGTACTATGGCTACACCTTC. Protein product: CASSIGPYYGYTF. Full variable domain (remainder filled in from reference TRBV7-9 and TRBJ1-2): DTGVSQNPRHKITKRGQNVTFRCDPISEHNRLYWYRQTLGQGPEFLTYFQNEAQLEKSRLLSDRFSAERPKGSFSTLEIQRTEQGDSAMYLCASSIGPYYGYTFGSGTRLTVV.

This chain uses TRBV9 with TRBJ1-3; TRBD1 matches 8 bases. Germline V CDR1 and CDR2: SGDLS, YYNGEE. V dropped 3 bases and J dropped 4; count of bases not matched to a gene: 12. This CDR3 comprises 17 residues. The CDR3 DNA reads TGTGCCAGCAGCGCGATCCCGGGACAGGCCCGAGGAAACACCATATATTTT. Its translation: CASSAIPGQARGNTIYF. Full variable domain (missing parts from reference TRBV9 and TRBJ1-3): DSGVTQTPKHLITATGQRVTLRCSPRSGDLSVYWYQQSLDQGLQFLIQYYNGEERAKGNILERFSAQQFPDLHSELNLSSLELGDSALYFCASSAIPGQARGNTIYFGEGSWLTVV.

This sequence joins TRBV19 and TRBJ1-1, with TRBD1 matching 7 bases. The junction had 8 bases not matched to a gene; V was cut back by 7 bases and J by 0 bases. This CDR3 is 15 amino acids long. CDR1 LNHDA and CDR2 SQIVND come from the germline V gene (reference sequence). The CDR3 loop is CASKVPGQMNTEAFF. As DNA, the CDR3 is TGTGCCAGTAAGGTTCCGGGACAGATGAACACTGAAGCTTTCTTT.

The J gene is TRBJ1-1, the V gene TRBV19; 8 positions match TRBD1. V trimming: 1 base; J trimming: 1 base; junction bases outside the gene matches: 5. Germline lookup yields CDR1 LNHDA and CDR2 SQIVND (reference sequence). The CDR3 runs to 16 residues. The CDR3 sequence is CASSIAWDRPNTEAFF. CDR3 in DNA: TGTGCCAGTAGTATAGCATGGGACAGGCCGAACACTGAAGCTTTCTTT.